Shown below are 17 T cell receptor beta chains from a single sample sequenced in a study of cytomegalovirus exposure and HLA in healthy donors. The PCR made use of 60 Vbeta and 13 Jbeta primers. Here immunoSEQ multiplex PCR was the method, and the copy in TCRdb shows in-frame clones only, minus some. The table shows 170,000 or so clones, with around 80% occurring only once. Specimen: PBMCs. These TCRs come from a woman in her forties or fifties in good health and CMV-seronegative.

The gene calls are TRBV6-6 and TRBJ1-5; maybe TRBD1 (6 bases). The CDR3 consists of 14 residues. Germline CDR1 MNHNY, CDR2 SVGAGI (reference sequence). V gave up 5 bases and J gave up 3 bases, with 11 bases separating them. CDR3 amino acids: CASSGGQFNQPQHF. The CDR3 DNA is TGTGCCAGCAGTGGTGGACAGTTCAATCAGCCCCAGCATTTT.

The CDR3 region has the DNA TGCGCCAGCAGTCACCAACTAGCTACTGAGCAGTTCTTC. Translated, it gives CASSHQLATEQFF. This chain links TRBV4-1 with TRBJ2-1, with D possibly being TRBD2 (6 bases). Trimming pared 6 bases from V and 9 bases from J, leaving 15 bases between. The CDR3 loop spans 13 amino acids. Germline V gene sequence: CDR1 MGHRA, CDR2 YSYEKL.

About this clone: This same CDR3 is encoded by further DNA sequences in the sample. This chain links TRBV6-4 with TRBJ2-1; 10 nucleotides align to TRBD2. CDR1 is MRHNA and CDR2 is SNTAGT in the germline V gene. CDR3 length equals 16 residues. V shed 3 bases, J shed 8 bases, and the junction held 10 bases outside the gene matches. The CDR3 loop reads CASSDSSSGGGDEQFF. The CDR3 DNA sequence: TGTGCCAGCAGTGATTCCTCTAGCGGGGGAGGGGATGAGCAGTTCTTC.

V gene TRBV4-3 combines with J gene TRBJ2-3; a possible D gene is TRBD2 (5 bases). V lost 0 bases, J lost 6 bases, and 7 bases lay in between. Germline lookup yields CDR1 LGHNA and CDR2 YSLEER. CDR3 length: 13 amino acids. The CDR3 is CASSQEQRDTQYF. The CDR3 coding sequence is TGCGCCAGCAGCCAAGAGCAGCGGGATACGCAGTATTTT.

The CDR3 nucleotides read TGTGCCAGCAGGACTTACAGGGGAGGCTACACTGAAGCTTTCTTT. Its translation is CASRTYRGGYTEAFF. V is TRBV5-4 and J is TRBJ1-1; 7 bases match TRBD1. V gave up 5 bases and J gave up 3 bases; unmatched junction bases: 10. The V gene's germline CDR1 is SGHNT and CDR2 YYREEE (reference sequence). The CDR3 sequence is 15 residues long.

This clone was seen a few times. This CDR3 reads CASSFTSGSHEQYF. The CDR3 DNA follows: TGCGCCAGCAGCTTCACTAGCGGGAGTCATGAGCAGTACTTC. The chain uses TRBV5-1 and TRBJ2-7, with 11 bases that match TRBD2. V shed 2 bases, J shed 7 bases, and the junction held 5 bases outside the gene matches. Germline CDR1 is SGHRS and CDR2 is YFSETQ. CDR3 size: 14 residues.

J is TRBJ2-7 and V is TRBV28; D is possibly TRBD2 (7 bases). CDR3 length: 17 amino acids. CDR1 is MDHEN and CDR2 is SYDVKM in the germline V gene. Trimming removed 4 bases at V and 3 bases at J, with 22 bases between. The CDR3 protein is CASSSMPRGGEIYEQYF. CDR3 sequence (DNA): TGTGCCAGCAGTTCCATGCCCCGCGGGGGCGAAATCTACGAGCAGTACTTC.

The chain joins TRBV4-2 to TRBJ2-4, with 8 bases matching TRBD2. V was pared by 4 bases and J by 0 bases, with 14 bases of the junction left unmatched. The CDR3 has 19 amino acids. Germline CDR1 and CDR2: LGHNA and YNFKEQ. The CDR3 is CASSPGLANLFLAKNIQYF. CDR3 DNA: TGTGCCAGCAGCCCTGGACTAGCTAACCTTTTTCTAGCCAAAAACATTCAGTACTTC.

This chain joins TRBV6-5 and TRBJ2-7; D call uncertain. Trimming cost V 2 bases and J 6 bases, with 8 bases left between them. Germline V lookup: CDR1 MNHEY, CDR2 SVGAGI. This CDR3 is built from 12 residues. The CDR3 sequence is CASSYVTGEQYF. The CDR3 DNA is TGTGCCAGCAGTTACGTCACTGGCGAGCAGTACTTC.

This chain links TRBV27 with TRBJ1-1; a weak D match, TRBD1 (6 bases). The ends were cut back, 6 bases at V and 6 bases at J, with 14 bases in the middle. Germline CDR1 reads MNHEY; CDR2 reads SMNVEV (reference sequence). The CDR3 runs to 13 residues. The CDR3 region is CASSINRVSEAFF. The CDR3 DNA sequence: TGTGCCAGCAGCATCAACAGGGTTTCTGAAGCTTTCTTT.

The V call is TRBV18, the J call TRBJ1-2; D gene uncertain. This CDR3 region has 14 residues. Germline assignment: CDR1 KGHSH and CDR2 LQKENI. Trimming cost V 3 bases and J 7 bases, with 15 bases left between them. CDR3 sequence: CASSPSGGGAGYTF. Here the CDR3 DNA reads TGTGCCAGCTCACCGTCCGGTGGAGGAGCTGGCTACACCTTC.

In this sample, this clone turned up a few times. CDR3 region: CASSQVPLQGAATNEKLFF. CDR3 in DNA: TGCGCCAGCAGCCAAGTTCCCCTCCAGGGGGCAGCAACTAATGAAAAACTGTTTTTT. This chain joins TRBV4-1 and TRBJ1-4, with 8 bases that match TRBD1. The germline CDR1 and CDR2 sequences are MGHRA and YSYEKL. V was clipped by 1 base and J by 0 bases; unmatched bases: 10. The CDR3 loop spans 19 amino acids.

The chain employs TRBV20-1 and TRBJ1-5; D is ambiguous. This CDR3 region has 11 residues. The germline V gene has CDR1 DFQATT and CDR2 SNEGSKA (reference sequence). V was shortened by 1 base and J by 6 bases, with 4 bases between the two germline ends. Here the CDR3 DNA reads TGCAGTGCTAGAGCAGGTCAGCCCCAGCATTTT. Its translation is CSARAGQPQHF.

This clone was detected a few times. V usage is TRBV9 and J usage is TRBJ2-1; D is possibly TRBD2 (6 bases). The germline gives CDR1 SGDLS, CDR2 YYNGEE. Trimming cost V 0 bases and J 2 bases, with 9 bases left between them. This CDR3 is built from 15 residues. The CDR3 region is CASSVGGRPYNEQFF. In nucleotides, the CDR3 is TGTGCCAGCAGCGTAGGTGGGAGGCCCTACAATGAGCAGTTCTTC.

The J gene is TRBJ1-5, the V gene TRBV30, with D unclear. CDR1 and CDR2 from the germline V gene are GTSNPN and SVGIG (reference sequence). CDR3 length: 13 amino acids. The V end was cut by 5 bases, the J end by 6 bases, with 14 bases between. Here the CDR3 DNA reads TGTGCCTGGGCCGGGGTCGCAGGTCAGCCCCAGCATTTT. This sequence encodes CAWAGVAGQPQHF. Complete variable domain (other parts from reference TRBV30 and TRBJ1-5): SQTIHQWPATLVQPVGSPLSLECTVEGTSNPNLYWYRQAAGRGLQLLFYSVGIGQISSEVPQNLSASRPQDRQFILSSKKLLLSDSGFYLCAWAGVAGQPQHFGDGTRLSIL.

The V gene is TRBV21-1, the J gene TRBJ2-2; the table assigns TRBD1, which was not confirmed against the DNA. TRBV21-1 is a pseudogene locus. The CDR3 has 14 amino acids. The CDR3 protein is CASRPGGGTGELFF. Written as DNA, the CDR3 is TGTGCCAGCAGGCCAGGGGGCGGTACCGGGGAGCTGTTTTTT.

CDR3 sequence reads: CASTGGTNEKLFF. In DNA, the CDR3 is TGTGCCAGCACAGGGGGCACTAATGAAAAACTGTTTTTT. The genes are TRBV6-1 and TRBJ1-4; 8 bases are shared with TRBD1. V was pared by 7 bases and J by 2 bases, with 0 bases of the junction left unmatched. Germline values: CDR1 MNHNS, CDR2 SASEGT. The CDR3 is made up of 13 amino acids.